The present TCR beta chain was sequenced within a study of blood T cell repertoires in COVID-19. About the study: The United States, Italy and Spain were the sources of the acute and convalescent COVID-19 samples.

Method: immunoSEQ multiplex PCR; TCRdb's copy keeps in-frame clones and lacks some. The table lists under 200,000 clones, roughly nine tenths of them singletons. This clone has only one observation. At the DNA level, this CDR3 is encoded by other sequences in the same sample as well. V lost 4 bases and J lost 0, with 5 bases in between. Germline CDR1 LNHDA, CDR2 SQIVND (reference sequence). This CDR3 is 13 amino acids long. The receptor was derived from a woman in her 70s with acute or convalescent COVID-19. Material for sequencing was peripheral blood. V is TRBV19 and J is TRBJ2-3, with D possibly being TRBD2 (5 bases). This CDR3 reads CASSSGSTDTQYF. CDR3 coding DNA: TGTGCCAGTAGTAGCGGGAGCACAGATACGCAGTATTTT.